This T cell receptor beta chain was recorded in a study of blood T cells in healthy people across ages. Study summary: About one barcoded beta molecule per two T cells was captured by template switching.

Study results and limitations: A roughly linear fall in TCR beta diversity per million T cells was seen with increasing age. Strong correlation was found linking TCR beta diversity to naive T cell percentage.

Those donating, healthy Caucasian individuals from Russia, were aged roughly 6 to 100. The table lists this clonotype with a few counts. No antigen is known for it. Alongside a J-beta primer mix, a sample-barcoded 5' primer served in a second PCR lasting about 7 to 12 cycles. TCRdb re-derived calls from the 5' RACE reads in MiXCR, one entry per CDR3 protein. The sample contains almost 800,000 distinct CDR3 sequences, 58% of which appear only once. The CDR3 sequence is 14 residues long. The chain carries TRBV21-1 and TRBJ2-7; whether TRBD2, the table's D call, matches the DNA was not checked. TRBV21-1 corresponds to a pseudogene. The clonotype was recovered from a man aged 25 to 40 in good health. Sequencing was done on a sample of blood. CDR3 nucleotide sequence: TGTGCCAGCAGCATGGGACTAGGGGTCTACGAGCAGTACTTC. Amino acids: CASSMGLGVYEQYF.